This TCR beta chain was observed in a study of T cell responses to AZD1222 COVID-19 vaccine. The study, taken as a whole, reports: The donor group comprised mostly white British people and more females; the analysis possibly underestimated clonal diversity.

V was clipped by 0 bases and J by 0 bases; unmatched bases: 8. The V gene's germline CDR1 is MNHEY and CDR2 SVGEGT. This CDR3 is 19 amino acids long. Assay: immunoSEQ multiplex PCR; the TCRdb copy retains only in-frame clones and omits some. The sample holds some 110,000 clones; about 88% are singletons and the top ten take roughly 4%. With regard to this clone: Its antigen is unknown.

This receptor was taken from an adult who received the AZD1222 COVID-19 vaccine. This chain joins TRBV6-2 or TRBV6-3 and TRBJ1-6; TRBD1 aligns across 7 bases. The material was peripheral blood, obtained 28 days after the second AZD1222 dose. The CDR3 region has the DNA TGTGCCAGCAGTTACTCCTCGCAGGGGGTAGACTCCTATAATTCACCCCTCCACTTT. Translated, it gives CASSYSSQGVDSYNSPLHF.